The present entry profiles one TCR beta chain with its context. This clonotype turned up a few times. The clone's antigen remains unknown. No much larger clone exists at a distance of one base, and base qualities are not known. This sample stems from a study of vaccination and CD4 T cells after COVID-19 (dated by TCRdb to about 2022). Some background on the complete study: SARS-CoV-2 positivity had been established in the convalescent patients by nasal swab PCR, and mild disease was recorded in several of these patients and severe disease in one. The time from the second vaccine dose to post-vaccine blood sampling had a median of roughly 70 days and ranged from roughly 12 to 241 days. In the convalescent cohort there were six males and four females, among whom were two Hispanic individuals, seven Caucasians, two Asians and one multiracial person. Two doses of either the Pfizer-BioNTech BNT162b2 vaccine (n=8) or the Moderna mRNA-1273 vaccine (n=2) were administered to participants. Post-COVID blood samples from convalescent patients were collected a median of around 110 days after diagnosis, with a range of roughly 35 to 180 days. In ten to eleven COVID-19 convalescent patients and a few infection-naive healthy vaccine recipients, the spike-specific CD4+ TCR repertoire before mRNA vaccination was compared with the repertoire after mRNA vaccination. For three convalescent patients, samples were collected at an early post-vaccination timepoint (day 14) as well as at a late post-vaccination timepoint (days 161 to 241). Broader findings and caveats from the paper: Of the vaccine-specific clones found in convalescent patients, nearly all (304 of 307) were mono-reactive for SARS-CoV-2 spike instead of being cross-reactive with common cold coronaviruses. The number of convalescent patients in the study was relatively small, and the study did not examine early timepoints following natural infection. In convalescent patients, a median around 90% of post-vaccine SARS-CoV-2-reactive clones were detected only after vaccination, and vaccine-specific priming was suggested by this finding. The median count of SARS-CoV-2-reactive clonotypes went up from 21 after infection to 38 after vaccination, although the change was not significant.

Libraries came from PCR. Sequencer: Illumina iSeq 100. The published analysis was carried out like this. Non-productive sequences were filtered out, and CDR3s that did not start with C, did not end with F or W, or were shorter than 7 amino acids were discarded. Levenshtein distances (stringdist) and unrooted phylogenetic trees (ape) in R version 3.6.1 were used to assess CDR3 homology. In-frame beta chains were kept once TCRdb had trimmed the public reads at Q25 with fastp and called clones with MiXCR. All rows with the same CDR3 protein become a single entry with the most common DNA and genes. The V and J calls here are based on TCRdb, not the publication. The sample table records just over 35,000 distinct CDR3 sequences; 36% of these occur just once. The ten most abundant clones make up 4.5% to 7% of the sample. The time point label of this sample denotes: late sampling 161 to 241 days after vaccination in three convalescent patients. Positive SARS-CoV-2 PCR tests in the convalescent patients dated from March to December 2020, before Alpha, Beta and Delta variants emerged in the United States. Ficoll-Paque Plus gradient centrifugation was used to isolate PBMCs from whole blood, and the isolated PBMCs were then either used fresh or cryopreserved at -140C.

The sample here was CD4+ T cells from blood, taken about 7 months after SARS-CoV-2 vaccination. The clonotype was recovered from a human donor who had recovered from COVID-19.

This receptor has the CDR3 CASSLSAGNYGYTF. In nucleotides, the sequence is TGTGCCAGCAGTTTATCCGCCGGTAACTATGGCTACACCTTC. Recombination connected TRBV27 to TRBJ1-2, with the D gene too uncertain to name. Inclusive of the bounding cysteine and phenylalanine, the CDR3 is 14 residues long. The sequence is cut down to CDR3 DNA, 42 bases in frame from base 1. Taken from the germline V gene (reference sequence), the CDR1 and CDR2 loops are MNHEY and SMNVEV. Trimming removed 0 bases from V and 1 base from J, leaving 6 bases between the germline ends.